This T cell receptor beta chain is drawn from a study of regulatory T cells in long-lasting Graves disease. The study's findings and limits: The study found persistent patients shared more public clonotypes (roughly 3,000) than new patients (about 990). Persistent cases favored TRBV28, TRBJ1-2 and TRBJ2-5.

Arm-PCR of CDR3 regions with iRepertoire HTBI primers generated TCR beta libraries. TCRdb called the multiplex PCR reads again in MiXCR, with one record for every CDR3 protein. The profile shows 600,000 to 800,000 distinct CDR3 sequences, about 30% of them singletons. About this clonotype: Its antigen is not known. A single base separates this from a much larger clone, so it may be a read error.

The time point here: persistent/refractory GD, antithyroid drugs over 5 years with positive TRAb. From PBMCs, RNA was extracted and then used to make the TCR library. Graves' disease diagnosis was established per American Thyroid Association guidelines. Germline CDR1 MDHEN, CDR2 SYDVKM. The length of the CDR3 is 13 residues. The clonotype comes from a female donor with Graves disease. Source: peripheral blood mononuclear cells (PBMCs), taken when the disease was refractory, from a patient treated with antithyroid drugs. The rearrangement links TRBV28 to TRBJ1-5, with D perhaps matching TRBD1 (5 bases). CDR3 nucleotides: TGTGTCACCTCAGGCAGGGTGCCTCAGCCCCAGCATTTT. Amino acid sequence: CVTSGRVPQPQHF. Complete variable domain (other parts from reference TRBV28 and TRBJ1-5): DVKVTQSSRYLVKRTGEKVFLECVQDMDHENMFWYRQDPGLGLRLIYFSYDVKMKEKGDIPEGYSVSREKKERFSLILESASTNQTSMYLCVTSGRVPQPQHFGDGTRLSIL.